This TCR beta chain was recorded in a study of blood T cell repertoires in COVID-19. Germline CDR1 and CDR2: MDHEN and SYDVKM. The length of the CDR3 is 14 residues. V shed 9 bases and J 3 bases; nucleotides not matched to a gene: 7. The table came from immunoSEQ multiplex PCR; TCRdb's copy has only in-frame clones and leaves some out. Here the sample spans about 190,000 clones, 75% to 90% being singletons. To note about this clone: The same CDR3 arises from other DNA sequences in this sample as well.

The genes are TRBV28 and TRBJ2-7; 11 positions match TRBD2. The receptor's source is a man in his thirties or forties with acute or convalescent COVID-19. Material for sequencing was peripheral blood. The DNA of the CDR3 is TGTGCCAGTAGGGGGACTAGCGGCATCTACGAGCAGTACTTC. Encoded protein: CASRGTSGIYEQYF.